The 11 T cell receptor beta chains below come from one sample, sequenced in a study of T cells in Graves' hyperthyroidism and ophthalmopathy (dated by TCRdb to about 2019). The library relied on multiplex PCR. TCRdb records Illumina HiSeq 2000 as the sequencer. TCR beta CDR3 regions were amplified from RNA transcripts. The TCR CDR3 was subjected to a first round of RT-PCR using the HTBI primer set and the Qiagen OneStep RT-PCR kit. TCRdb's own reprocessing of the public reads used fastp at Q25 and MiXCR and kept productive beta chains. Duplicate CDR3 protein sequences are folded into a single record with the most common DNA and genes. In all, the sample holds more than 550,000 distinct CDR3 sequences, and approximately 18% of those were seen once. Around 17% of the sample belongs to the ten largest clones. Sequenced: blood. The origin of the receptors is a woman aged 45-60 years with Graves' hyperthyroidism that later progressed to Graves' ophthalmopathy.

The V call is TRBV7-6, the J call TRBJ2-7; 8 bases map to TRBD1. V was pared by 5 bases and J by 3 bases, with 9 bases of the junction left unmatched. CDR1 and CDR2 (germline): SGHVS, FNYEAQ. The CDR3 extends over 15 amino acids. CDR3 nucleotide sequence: TGTGCCAGCAGCCCCCTCCGACAGGGGAACTACGAGCAGTACTTC. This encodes CASSPLRQGNYEQYF.

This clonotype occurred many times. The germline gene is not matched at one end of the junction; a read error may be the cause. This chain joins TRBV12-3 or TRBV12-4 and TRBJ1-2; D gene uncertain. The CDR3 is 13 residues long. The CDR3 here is CASSPTVNYGYTF. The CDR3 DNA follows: TGCGCCAGCAGCCCGACGGTTAACTATGGCTACACCTTC.

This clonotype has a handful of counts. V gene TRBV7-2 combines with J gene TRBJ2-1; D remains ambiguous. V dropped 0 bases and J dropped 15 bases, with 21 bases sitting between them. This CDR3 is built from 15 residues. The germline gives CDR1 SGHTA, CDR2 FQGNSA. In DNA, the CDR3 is TGTGCCAGCAGCTTAGCCCCGAGAGACCACCGAAATGGGTTCTTC. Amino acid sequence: CASSLAPRDHRNGFF. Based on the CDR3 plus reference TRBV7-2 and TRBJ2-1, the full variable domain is GAGVSQSPSNKVTEKGKDVELRCDPISGHTALYWYRQSLGQGLEFLIYFQGNSAPDKSGLPSDRFSAERTGGSVSTLTIQRTQQEDSAVYLCASSLAPRDHRNGFFGPGTRLTVL.

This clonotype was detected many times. CDR3 sequence: CASSLDGENTEAFF. The CDR3 coding sequence is TGTGCCAGCAGCTTAGATGGGGAAAACACTGAAGCTTTCTTT. This sequence joins TRBV11-3 and TRBJ1-1; D uncertain. The CDR3 is made up of 14 amino acids. V was trimmed by 0 bases and J by 2 bases, leaving 7 bases between them. Germline-derived CDR1 and CDR2 are SGHNT and YENEEA.

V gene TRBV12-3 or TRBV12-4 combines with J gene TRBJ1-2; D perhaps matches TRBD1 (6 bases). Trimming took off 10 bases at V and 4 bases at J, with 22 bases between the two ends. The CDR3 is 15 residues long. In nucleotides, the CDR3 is TGTGCCACCCGAGGGGTCGGGGGCGCACTCTATGGCTACACCTTC. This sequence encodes CATRGVGGALYGYTF.

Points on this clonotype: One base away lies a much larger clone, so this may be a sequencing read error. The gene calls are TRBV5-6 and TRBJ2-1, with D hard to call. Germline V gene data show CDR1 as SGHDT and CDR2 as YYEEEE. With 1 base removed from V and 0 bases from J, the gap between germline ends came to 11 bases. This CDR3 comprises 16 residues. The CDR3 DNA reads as TGTGCCAGCAGCTTGTGGCTACCCAGCTCCTACAATGAGCAGTTCTTC. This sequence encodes CASSLWLPSSYNEQFF.

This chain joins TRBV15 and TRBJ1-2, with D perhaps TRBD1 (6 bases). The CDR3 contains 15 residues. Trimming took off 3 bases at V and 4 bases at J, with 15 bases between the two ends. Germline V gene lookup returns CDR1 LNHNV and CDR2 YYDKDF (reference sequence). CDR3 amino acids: CATSSSTGQSYGYTF. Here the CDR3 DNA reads TGTGCCACCAGCAGCTCTACCGGACAGTCCTATGGCTACACCTTC.

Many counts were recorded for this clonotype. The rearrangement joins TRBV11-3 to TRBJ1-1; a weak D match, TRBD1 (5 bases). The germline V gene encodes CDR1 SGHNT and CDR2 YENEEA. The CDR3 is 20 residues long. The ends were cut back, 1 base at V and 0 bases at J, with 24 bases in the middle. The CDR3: CASSLGDRSRPGLMNTEAFF. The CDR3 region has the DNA TGTGCCAGCAGCTTAGGTGACCGGTCTCGGCCGGGACTGATGAACACTGAAGCTTTCTTT. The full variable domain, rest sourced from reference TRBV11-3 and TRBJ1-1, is EAGVVQSPRYKIIEKKQPVAFWCNPISGHNTLYWYLQNLGQGPELLIRYENEEAVDDSQLPKDRFSAERLKGVDSTLKIQPAELGDSAVYLCASSLGDRSRPGLMNTEAFFGQGTRLTVV.

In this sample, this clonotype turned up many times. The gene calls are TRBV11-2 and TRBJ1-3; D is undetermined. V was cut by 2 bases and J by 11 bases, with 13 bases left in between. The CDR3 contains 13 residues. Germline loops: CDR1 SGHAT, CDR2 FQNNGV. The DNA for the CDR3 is TGTGCCAGCAGCTTAAGGGCTTCCGTCGCCATATATTTT. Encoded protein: CASSLRASVAIYF.

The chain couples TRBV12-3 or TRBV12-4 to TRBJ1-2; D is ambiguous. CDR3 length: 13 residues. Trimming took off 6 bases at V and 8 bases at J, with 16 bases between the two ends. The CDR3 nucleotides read TGTGCCAGCAGCCTAGTGGGTGTGGACGGCTACACCTTC. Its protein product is CASSLVGVDGYTF.

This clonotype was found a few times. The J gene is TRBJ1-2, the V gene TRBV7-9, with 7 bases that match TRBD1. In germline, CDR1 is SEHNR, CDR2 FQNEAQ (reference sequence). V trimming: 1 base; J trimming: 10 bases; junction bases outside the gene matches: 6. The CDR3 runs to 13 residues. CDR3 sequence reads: CASSLGSGGFYTF. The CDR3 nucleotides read TGTGCCAGCAGCTTAGGTTCAGGGGGATTCTACACCTTC.